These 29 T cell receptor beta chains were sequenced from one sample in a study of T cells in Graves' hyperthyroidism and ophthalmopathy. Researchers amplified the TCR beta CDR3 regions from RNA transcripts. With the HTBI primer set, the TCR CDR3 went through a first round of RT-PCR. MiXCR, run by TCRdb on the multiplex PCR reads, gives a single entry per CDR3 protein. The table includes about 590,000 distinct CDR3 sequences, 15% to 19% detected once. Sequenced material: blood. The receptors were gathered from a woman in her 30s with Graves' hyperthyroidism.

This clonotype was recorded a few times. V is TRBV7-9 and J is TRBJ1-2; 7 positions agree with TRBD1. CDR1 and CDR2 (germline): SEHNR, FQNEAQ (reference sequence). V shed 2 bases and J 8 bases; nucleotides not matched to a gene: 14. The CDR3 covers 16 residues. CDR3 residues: CASSLSNPRQGSGYTF. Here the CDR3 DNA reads TGTGCCAGCAGCTTATCAAATCCCCGACAGGGATCCGGCTACACCTTC.

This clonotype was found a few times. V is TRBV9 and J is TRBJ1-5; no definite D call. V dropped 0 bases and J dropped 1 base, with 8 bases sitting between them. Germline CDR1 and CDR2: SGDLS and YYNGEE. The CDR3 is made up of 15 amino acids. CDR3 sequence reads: CASSVDAGSNQPQHF. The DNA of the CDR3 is TGTGCCAGCAGCGTAGACGCGGGGAGCAATCAGCCCCAGCATTTT.

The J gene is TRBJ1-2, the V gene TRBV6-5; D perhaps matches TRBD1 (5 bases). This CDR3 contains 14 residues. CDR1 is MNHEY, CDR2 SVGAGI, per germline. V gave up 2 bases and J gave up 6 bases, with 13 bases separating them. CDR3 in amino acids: CASSYRAGEDGYTF. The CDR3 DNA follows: TGTGCCAGCAGTTACCGCGCGGGGGAAGATGGCTACACCTTC.

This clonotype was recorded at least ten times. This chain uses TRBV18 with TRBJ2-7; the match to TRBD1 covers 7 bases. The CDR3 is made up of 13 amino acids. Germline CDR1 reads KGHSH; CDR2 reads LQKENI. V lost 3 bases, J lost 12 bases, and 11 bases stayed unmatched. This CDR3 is CASSPRDRTDLYF. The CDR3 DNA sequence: TGTGCCAGCTCACCCCGGGACAGAACCGATCTGTACTTC.

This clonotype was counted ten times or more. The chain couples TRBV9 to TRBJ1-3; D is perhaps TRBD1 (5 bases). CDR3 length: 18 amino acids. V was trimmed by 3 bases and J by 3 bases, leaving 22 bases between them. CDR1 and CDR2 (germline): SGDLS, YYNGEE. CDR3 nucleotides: TGTGCCAGCAGCGGCAGGACGGGCACCGAGGGGCTTGGAAACACCATATATTTT. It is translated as CASSGRTGTEGLGNTIYF.

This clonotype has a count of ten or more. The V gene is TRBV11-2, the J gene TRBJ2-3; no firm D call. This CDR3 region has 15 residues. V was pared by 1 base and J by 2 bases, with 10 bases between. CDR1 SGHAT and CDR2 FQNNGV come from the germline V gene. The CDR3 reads CASSLGASNTDTQYF. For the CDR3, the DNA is TGTGCCAGCAGCTTAGGAGCGAGTAACACAGATACGCAGTATTTT.

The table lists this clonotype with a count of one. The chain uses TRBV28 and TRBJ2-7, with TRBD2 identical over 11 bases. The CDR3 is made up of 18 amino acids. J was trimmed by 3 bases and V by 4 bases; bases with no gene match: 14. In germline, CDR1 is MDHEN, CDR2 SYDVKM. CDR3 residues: CASSSPGASGRFSYEQYF. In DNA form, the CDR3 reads TGTGCCAGCAGTTCCCCCGGAGCTAGCGGGAGGTTCAGCTACGAGCAGTACTTC.

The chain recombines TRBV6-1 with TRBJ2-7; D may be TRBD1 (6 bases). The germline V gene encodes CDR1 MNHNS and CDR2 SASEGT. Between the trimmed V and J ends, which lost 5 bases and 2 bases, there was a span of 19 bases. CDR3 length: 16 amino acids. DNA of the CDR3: TGTGCCAGCAGTAGAAAGACAGGATCCTCAGCCTACGAGCAGTACTTC. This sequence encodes CASSRKTGSSAYEQYF.

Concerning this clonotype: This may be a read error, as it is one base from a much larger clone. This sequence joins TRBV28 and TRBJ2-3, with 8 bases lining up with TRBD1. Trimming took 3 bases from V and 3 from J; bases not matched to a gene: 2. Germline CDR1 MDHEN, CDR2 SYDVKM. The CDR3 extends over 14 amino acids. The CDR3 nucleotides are TGTGCCAGCAGTTTCGGGGACAGGACAGATACGCAGTATTTT. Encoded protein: CASSFGDRTDTQYF.

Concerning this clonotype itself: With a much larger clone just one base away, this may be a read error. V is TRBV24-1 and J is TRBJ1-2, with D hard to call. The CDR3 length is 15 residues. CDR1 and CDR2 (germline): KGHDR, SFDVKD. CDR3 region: CAASDSRLNNYGYTF. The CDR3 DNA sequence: TGTGCCGCCAGTGATAGCCGACTCAATAACTATGGCTACACCTTC.

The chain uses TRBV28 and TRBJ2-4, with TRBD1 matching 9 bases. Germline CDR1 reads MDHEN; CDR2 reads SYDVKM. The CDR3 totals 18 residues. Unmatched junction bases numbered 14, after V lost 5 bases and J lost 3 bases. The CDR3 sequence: CASSLTDRGINYKNIQYF. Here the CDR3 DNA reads TGTGCCAGCAGTCTCACGGACAGGGGAATAAATTACAAAAACATTCAGTACTTC.

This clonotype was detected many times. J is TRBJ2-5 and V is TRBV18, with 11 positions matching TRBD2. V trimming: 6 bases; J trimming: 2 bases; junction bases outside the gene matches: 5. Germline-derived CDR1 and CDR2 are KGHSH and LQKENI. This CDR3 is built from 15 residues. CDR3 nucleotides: TGTGCCAGCTCCGGGACTAGCGGACTACAAGAGACCCAGTACTTC. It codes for CASSGTSGLQETQYF.

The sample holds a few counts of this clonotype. DNA of the CDR3: TGCAGTGCTCCAGGGGGGGGTACTGAAGCTTTCTTT. This translates into CSAPGGGTEAFF. The chain carries TRBV20-1 and TRBJ1-1; 7 nucleotides line up with TRBD1. The CDR3 spans 12 residues. Per the germline V gene, CDR1 is DFQATT and CDR2 is SNEGSKA (reference sequence). J lost 5 bases, V lost 5 bases, and 5 bases had no gene match.

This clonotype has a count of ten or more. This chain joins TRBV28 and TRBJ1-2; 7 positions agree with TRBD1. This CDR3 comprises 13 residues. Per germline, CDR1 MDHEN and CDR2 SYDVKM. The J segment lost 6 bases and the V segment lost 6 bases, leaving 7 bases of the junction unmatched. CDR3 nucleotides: TGTGCCAGCAGCATCGACAGGGTCCATGGCTACACCTTC. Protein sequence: CASSIDRVHGYTF.

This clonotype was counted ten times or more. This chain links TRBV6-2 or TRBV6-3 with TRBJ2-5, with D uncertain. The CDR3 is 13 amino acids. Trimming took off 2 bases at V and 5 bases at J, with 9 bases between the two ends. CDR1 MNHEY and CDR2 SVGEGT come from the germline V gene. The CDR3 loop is CASSYLFAETQYF. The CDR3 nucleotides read TGTGCCAGCAGTTACCTATTCGCGGAGACCCAGTACTTC.

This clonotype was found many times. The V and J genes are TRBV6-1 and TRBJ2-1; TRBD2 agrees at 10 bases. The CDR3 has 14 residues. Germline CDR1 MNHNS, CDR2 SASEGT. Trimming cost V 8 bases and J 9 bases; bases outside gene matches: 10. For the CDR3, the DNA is TGTGCCAGCCGCATAGCGGGAGGAAGGGGTGAGCAGTTCTTC. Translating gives CASRIAGGRGEQFF.

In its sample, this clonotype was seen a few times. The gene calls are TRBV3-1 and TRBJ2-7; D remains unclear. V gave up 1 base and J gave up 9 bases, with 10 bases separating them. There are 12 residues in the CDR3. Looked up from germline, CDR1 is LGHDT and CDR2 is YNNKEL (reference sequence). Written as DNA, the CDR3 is TGTGCCAGCAGCCAAGGCATAGATGGGCAGTACTTC. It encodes CASSQGIDGQYF.

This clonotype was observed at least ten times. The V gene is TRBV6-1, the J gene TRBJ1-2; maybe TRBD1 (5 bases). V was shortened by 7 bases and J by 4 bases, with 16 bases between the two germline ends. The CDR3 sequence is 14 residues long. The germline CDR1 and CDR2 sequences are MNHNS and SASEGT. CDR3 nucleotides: TGTGCCAGCATCCCGGGACGGTTTTTCTATGGCTACACCTTC. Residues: CASIPGRFFYGYTF.

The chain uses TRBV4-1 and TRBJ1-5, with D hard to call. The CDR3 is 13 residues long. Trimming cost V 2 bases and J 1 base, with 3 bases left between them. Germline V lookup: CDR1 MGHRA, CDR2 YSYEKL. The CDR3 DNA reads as TGCGCCAGCAGCCAAAGCAGCAATCAGCCCCAGCATTTT. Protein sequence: CASSQSSNQPQHF.

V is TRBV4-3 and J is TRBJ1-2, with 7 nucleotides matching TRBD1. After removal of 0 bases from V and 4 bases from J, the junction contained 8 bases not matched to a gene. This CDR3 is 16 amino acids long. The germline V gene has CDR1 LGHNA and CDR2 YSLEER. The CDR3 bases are TGCGCCAGCAGCCAAGATGGAGGGACAGATCTCTATGGCTACACCTTC. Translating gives CASSQDGGTDLYGYTF.

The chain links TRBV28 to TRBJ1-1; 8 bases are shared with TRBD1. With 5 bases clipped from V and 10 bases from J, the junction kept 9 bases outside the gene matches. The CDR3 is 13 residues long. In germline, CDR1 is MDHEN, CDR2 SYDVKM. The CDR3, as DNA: TGTGCCAGCAGTCCCTCAGGGGGCGTCGGAGCTTTCTTT. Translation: CASSPSGGVGAFF.

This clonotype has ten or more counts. The CDR3 nucleotides read TGTGCCTGGAGTGTAACTAGCGGCTACGAGCAGTACTTC. It specifies CAWSVTSGYEQYF. V is TRBV30 and J is TRBJ2-7; 8 bases align to TRBD2. The CDR3 loop spans 13 amino acids. Trimming took 0 bases from V and 3 from J; bases not matched to a gene: 1. Looked up from germline, CDR1 is GTSNPN and CDR2 is SVGIG (reference sequence).

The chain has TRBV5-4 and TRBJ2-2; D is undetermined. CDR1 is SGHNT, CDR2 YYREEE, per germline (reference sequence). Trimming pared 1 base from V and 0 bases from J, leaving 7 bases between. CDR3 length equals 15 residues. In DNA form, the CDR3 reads TGTGCCAGCAGCTTGAATAGTGCGAACACCGGGGAGCTGTTTTTT. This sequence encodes CASSLNSANTGELFF.

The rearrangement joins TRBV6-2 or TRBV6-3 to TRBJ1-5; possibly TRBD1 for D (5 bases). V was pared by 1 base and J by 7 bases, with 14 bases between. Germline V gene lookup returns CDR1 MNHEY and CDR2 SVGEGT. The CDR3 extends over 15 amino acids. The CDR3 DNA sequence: TGTGCCAGCAGTTACTATGGCAGGGCATGGCAGCCCCAGCATTTT. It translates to CASSYYGRAWQPQHF.

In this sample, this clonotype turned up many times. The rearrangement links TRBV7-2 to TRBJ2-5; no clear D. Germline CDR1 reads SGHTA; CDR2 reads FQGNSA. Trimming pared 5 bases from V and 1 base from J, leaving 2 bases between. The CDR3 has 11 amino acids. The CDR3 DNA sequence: TGTGCCAGCAGCATCCAAGAGACCCAGTACTTC. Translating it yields CASSIQETQYF.

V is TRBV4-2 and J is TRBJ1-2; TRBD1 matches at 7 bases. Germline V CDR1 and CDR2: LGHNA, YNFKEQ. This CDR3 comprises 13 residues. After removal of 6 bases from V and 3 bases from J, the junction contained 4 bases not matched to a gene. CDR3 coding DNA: TGTGCCAGCAGGTCCGGGACAGACTATGGCTACACCTTC. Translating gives CASRSGTDYGYTF.

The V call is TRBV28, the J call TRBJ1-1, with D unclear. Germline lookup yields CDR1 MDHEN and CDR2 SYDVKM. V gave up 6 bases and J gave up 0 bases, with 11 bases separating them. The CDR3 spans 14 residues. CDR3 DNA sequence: TGTGCCAGCAGCAACGGAGTGATGAACACTGAAGCTTTCTTT. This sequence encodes CASSNGVMNTEAFF. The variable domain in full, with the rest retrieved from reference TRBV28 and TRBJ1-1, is DVKVTQSSRYLVKRTGEKVFLECVQDMDHENMFWYRQDPGLGLRLIYFSYDVKMKEKGDIPEGYSVSREKKERFSLILESASTNQTSMYLCASSNGVMNTEAFFGQGTRLTVV.

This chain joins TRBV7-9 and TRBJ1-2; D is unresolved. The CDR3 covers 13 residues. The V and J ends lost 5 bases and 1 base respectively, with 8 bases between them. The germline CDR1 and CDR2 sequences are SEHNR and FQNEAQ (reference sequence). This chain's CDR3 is CASSHTFNYGYTF. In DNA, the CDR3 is TGTGCCAGCAGCCACACTTTTAACTATGGCTACACCTTC.

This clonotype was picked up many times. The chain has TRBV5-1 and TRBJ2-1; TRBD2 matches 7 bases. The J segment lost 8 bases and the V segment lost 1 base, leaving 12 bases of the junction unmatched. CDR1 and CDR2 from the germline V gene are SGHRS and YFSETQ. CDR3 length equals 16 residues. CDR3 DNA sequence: TGCGCCAGCAGCTTGAAAGACGGGAGGAAGAAGGATGAGCAGTTCTTC. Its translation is CASSLKDGRKKDEQFF.